A selection of T cell receptor beta chains follows, all from one sample in a study of Graves' ophthalmopathy and Graves' hyperthyroidism. Using its own MiXCR run on the multiplex PCR reads, TCRdb lists one record per CDR3 protein. The sample has more than 300,000 distinct CDR3 sequences, 15% to 17% seen once; the top ten hold approximately 7%. Input material: peripheral blood. These receptors originate from a woman between 18 and 29 years old with stable Graves' hyperthyroidism. CDR3s include the opening cysteine and the closing phenylalanine or tryptophan. The D gene is left open where the match is weak. Where a row states a size, it is once, few, many or the class of an expanded clone; other rows omit it.

TRBD1	TRBV6-2/TRBV6-3	many	TRBJ2-7	TGTGCCAGCAGTTATTTGGACAGGGGAACCTACGAGCAGTACTTC	CASSYLDRGTYEQYF
.	TRBV29-1	.	TRBJ2-7	TGCAGCGGCAGGGTCTCCTACGAGCAGTACTTC	CSGRVSYEQYF
.	TRBV11-1	many	TRBJ1-2	TGTGCCAGCAGCTTACAAGGGGGGTTCGGTTCCTATGGCTACACCTTC	CASSLQGGFGSYGYTF
TRBD1	TRBV12-5	many	TRBJ1-1	TGTGCTAGTGGTTTGGTACTCGACAGGGAGACGAACACTGAAGCTTTCTTT	CASGLVLDRETNTEAFF
TRBD1	TRBV7-3	.	TRBJ2-5	TGTGCCAGCAGTGCGACAGGGGGCACAGAGACCCAGTACTTC	CASSATGGTETQYF
.	TRBV7-9	.	TRBJ2-7	TGTGCCGAAGAACAGGGTAACAACGAGCAGTACTTC	CAEEQGNNEQYF
.	TRBV6-5	many	TRBJ1-5	TGTGCCAGCAGTTACGCGGGTCAGGAAGTCAATCAGCCCCAGCATTTT	CASSYAGQEVNQPQHF
.	TRBV12-3/TRBV12-4	many	TRBJ1-2	TGTGCCAGCAGTTTCCGTGAACTCCCTAACTATGGCTACACCTTC	CASSFRELPNYGYTF
TRBD1	TRBV27	many	TRBJ1-1	TGTGCCAGCAGAAGACAGGGTCGTACTGAAGCTTTCTTT	CASRRQGRTEAFF
.	TRBV4-1	few	TRBJ1-1	TGCGCCAGCAGCCAAGCGGGACCGAACACTGAAGCTTTCTTT	CASSQAGPNTEAFF
.	TRBV6-2/TRBV6-3	many	TRBJ2-4	TGTGCCAGCCGGCAGCCGGGTTCAGGCAAAAACATTCAGTACTTC	CASRQPGSGKNIQYF
.	TRBV20-1	.	TRBJ1-6	TGCAGTGCTAGAGAGTTGGGAATCTATAATTCACCCCTCCACTTT	CSARELGIYNSPLHF
.	TRBV11-3	many	TRBJ2-7	TGTGCCAGCAGCTTATCGCCCCTCATTGCCTACGAGCAGTACTTC	CASSLSPLIAYEQYF
.	TRBV6-1	many	TRBJ1-2	TGTGCCAGCAGTGAAGAAGACAACTGGGACTATGGCTACACCTTC	CASSEEDNWDYGYTF
.	TRBV20-1	many	TRBJ2-5	TGCAGTGCTAGAGATCAGTTGGAGCGGGGACATAAAGAGACCCAGTACTTC	CSARDQLERGHKETQYF
.	TRBV24-1	.	TRBJ2-3	TGTGCCACCAGTGACGAAATCACAGATACGCAGTATTTT	CATSDEITDTQYF
TRBD1	TRBV3-1	few	TRBJ2-5	TGTGCCAGCAGCCAAGTCGGCCAGGGGGCACTCAAGGGGGAGACCCAGTACTTC	CASSQVGQGALKGETQYF
.	TRBV20-1	many	TRBJ1-5	TGCAGTGCTAGAGCAGGGGATCAGCCCCAGCATTTT	CSARAGDQPQHF
TRBD1	TRBV12-3/TRBV12-4	.	TRBJ2-7	TGTGCCAGCAGCCCCGTTGGGACAGGCCCCGAGCAGTACTTC	CASSPVGTGPEQYF
TRBD1	TRBV12-3/TRBV12-4	many	TRBJ1-5	TGTGCCAGCAGTTCCCGGGACAGGGGTGTTATAGTGAGCAATCAGCCCCAGCATTTT	CASSSRDRGVIVSNQPQHF
TRBD2	TRBV6-1	many	TRBJ2-5	TGTGCCAGCAGTGTGCGACTAGCGGGGGCAGAGACCCAGTACTTC	CASSVRLAGAETQYF
.	TRBV5-1	many	TRBJ1-5	TGCGCCAGCAGGCGGCCAGTAAGGCAGAACAATCAGCCCCAGCATTTT	CASRRPVRQNNQPQHF
TRBD1	TRBV11-2	few	TRBJ2-2	TGTGCCAGCAGCTCCCTCCTCCTTCGACAGGGGTGGACCAGGGAGCTGTTTTTT	CASSSLLLRQGWTRELFF
.	TRBV20-1	.	TRBJ2-7	TGCAGTGCTAGAGATTTGCACAGGACGTACGAGCAGTACTTC	CSARDLHRTYEQYF
.	TRBV12-3/TRBV12-4	few	TRBJ1-3	TGTGCCAGCAGTTTGATAAGCCCTAAAAACACCATATATTTT	CASSLISPKNTIYF
.	TRBV6-1	many	TRBJ2-7	TGTGCCAGCAGTCAGTCAAGATCCTTTAACGAGCAGTACTTC	CASSQSRSFNEQYF
TRBD1	TRBV19	many	TRBJ2-7	TGTGCCAGTAGTATACCAAGGACAGGCCTCTCCTACGAGCAGTACTTC	CASSIPRTGLSYEQYF
.	TRBV6-1	.	TRBJ1-2	TGTGCCAGCAGTGCCTCGGAAGGGACTAACTATGGCTACACCTTC	CASSASEGTNYGYTF
.	TRBV7-8	many	TRBJ1-6	TGTGCCAGCCTCCGGGCCACGGGTTCACCCCTCCACTTT	CASLRATGSPLHF
.	TRBV2	.	TRBJ1-5	TGTGCCAGCAGTGCCCTTGTAGGTAACAATCAGCCCCAGCATTTT	CASSALVGNNQPQHF
.	TRBV6-2/TRBV6-3	many	TRBJ1-1	TGTGCCAGCCGAAGAGGGTTGACTGAAGCTTTCTTT	CASRRGLTEAFF
TRBD2	TRBV12-3/TRBV12-4	many	TRBJ2-7	TGTGCCAGCAGCCGCGGGGGGGCCTACGAGCAGTACTTC	CASSRGGAYEQYF
.	TRBV12-3/TRBV12-4	few	TRBJ1-5	TGTGCCAGCAGACTTGACAGGCCAGGGTTACGCAATCAGCCCCAGCATTTT	CASRLDRPGLRNQPQHF
.	TRBV24-1	many	TRBJ1-2	TGTGCCACCAGTGACCCGGGAACTAACTATGGCTACACCTTC	CATSDPGTNYGYTF
.	TRBV12-3/TRBV12-4	many	TRBJ1-5	TGTGCCAGCAGCTGGAATCGCAATCAGCCCCAGCATTTT	CASSWNRNQPQHF
TRBD1	TRBV24-1	few	TRBJ1-2	TGTGCCACCAGTGACCGGACAGGAAACTATGGCTACACCTTC	CATSDRTGNYGYTF
.	TRBV19	many	TRBJ1-5	TGTGCCACCTCAGGTACCGGGTCCAATCAGCCCCAGCATTTT	CATSGTGSNQPQHF